The 3 T cell receptor beta chains below were found in one sample sequenced in a study of CXCR3-negative and CXCR3-positive naive CD8 T cells. The study made its TRB cDNA libraries by 5' RACE, adding UMI labels. With the 5' RACE reads reprocessed, TCRdb shows one record per CDR3 protein and no DNA. In total, the table holds some 130,000 distinct CDR3 sequences. Sequencing input: naive CXCR3- CD8+ T cells from blood. Subset meaning: CD45RO-CCR7+CD27+CD95- naive CD8+ T cells lacking CXCR3 (TNR3-). All receptors derive from a human donor in good health. Some clones in this sample may be carry-over from other donors' samples.

The chain carries TRBV6-6 and TRBJ1-2; TCRdb proposes TRBD1, but this gene call is untestable without DNA. The germline gives CDR1 MNHNY, CDR2 SVGAGI (reference sequence). The CDR3 has 13 residues. CDR3 sequence: CASSYGTTGGYTF.

The chain employs TRBV7-8 and TRBJ2-2; TCRdb's D gene call, TRBD1, goes unchecked for lack of DNA. Germline V lookup: CDR1 SGHVS, CDR2 FQNEAQ. This CDR3 has 16 amino acids. The CDR3 protein is CASSNHPGGSTGELFF.

The chain links TRBV21-1 to TRBJ2-7; TCRdb selects TRBD1, and the lack of DNA leaves this call unchecked. TRBV21-1 is listed as a pseudogene. This CDR3 contains 16 residues. CDR3 protein: CASSKEDPGTTYEQYF.